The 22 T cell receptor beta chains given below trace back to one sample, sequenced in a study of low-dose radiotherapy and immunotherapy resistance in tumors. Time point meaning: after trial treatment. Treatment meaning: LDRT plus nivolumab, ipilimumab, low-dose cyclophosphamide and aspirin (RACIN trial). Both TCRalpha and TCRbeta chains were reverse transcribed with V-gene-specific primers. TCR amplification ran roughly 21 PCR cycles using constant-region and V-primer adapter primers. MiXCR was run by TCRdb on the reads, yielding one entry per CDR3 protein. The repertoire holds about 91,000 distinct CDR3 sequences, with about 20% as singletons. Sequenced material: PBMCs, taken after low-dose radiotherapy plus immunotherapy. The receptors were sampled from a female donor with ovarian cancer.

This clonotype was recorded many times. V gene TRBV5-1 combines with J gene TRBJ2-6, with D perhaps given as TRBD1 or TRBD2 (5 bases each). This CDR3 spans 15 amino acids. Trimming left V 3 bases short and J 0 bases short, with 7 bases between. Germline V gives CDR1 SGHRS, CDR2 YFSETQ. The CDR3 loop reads CASSWDGSGANVLTF. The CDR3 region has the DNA TGCGCCAGCAGCTGGGACGGCTCTGGGGCCAACGTCCTGACTTTC.

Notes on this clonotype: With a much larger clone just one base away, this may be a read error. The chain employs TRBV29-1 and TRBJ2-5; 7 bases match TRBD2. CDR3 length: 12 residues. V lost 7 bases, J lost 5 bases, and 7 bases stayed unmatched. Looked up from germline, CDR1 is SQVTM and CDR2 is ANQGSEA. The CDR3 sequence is CSGRPGRETQYF. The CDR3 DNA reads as TGCAGCGGGAGACCCGGGAGGGAGACCCAGTACTTC.

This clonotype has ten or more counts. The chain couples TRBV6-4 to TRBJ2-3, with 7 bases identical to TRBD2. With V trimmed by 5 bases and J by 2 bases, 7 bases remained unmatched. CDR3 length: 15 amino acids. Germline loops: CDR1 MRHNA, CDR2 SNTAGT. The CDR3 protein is CASSPGGGTTDTQYF. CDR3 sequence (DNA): TGTGCCAGCAGTCCGGGCGGGGGAACCACAGATACGCAGTATTTT.

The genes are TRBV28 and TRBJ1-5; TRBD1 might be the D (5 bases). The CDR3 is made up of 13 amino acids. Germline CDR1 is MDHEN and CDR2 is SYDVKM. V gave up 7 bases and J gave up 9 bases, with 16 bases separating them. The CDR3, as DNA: TGTGCCAGCAACTCAGGGTCCTCTCGGCCCCAGCATTTT. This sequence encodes CASNSGSSRPQHF.

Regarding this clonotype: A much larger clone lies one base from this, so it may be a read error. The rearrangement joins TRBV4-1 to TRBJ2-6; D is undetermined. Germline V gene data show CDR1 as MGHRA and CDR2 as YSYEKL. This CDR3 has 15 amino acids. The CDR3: CTSGVWGSGANVLTF. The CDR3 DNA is TGCACCAGTGGGGTATGGGGCTCTGGGGCCAACGTCCTGACTTTC.

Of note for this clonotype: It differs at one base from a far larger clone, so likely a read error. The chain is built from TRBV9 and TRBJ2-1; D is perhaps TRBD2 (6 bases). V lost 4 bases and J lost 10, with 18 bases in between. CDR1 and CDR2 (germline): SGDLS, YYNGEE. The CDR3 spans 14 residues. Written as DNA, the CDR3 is TGTGCCAGCAGCCCTCCGGCGGGGACCTACGAGCAGTTCTTC. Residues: CASSPPAGTYEQFF.

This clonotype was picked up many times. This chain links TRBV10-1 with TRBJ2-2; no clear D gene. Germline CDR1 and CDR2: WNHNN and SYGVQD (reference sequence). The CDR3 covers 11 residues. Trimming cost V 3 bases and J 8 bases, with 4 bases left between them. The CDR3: CASSDSGELFF. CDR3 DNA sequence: TGCGCCAGCAGTGACTCTGGGGAGCTGTTTTTT.

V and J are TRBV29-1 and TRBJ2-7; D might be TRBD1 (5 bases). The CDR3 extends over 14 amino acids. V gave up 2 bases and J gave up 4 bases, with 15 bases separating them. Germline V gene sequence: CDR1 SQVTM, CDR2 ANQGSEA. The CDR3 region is CSVEWSGNPYEQYF. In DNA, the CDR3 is TGCAGCGTTGAATGGTCAGGGAACCCATACGAGCAGTACTTC.

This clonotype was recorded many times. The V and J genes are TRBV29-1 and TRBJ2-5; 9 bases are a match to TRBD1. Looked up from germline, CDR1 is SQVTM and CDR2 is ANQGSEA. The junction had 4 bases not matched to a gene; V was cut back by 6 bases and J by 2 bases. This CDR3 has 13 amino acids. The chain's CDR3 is CSVPGQGQETQYF. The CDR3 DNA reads TGCAGCGTACCGGGACAGGGTCAAGAGACCCAGTACTTC.

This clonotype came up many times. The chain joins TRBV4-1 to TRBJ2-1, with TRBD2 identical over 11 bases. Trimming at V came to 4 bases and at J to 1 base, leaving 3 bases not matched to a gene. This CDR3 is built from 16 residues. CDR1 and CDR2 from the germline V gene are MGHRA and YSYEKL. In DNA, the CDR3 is TGCGCCAGCAGCCGAGGGACTAGCGGATCCTACAATGAGCAGTTCTTC. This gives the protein CASSRGTSGSYNEQFF.

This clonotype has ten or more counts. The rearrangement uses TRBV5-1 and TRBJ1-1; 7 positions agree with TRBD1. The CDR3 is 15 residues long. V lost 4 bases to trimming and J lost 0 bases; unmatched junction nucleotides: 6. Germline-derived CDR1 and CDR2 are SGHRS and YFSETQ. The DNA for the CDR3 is TGCGCCAGCAGCGAGGGACAGCTCATGAACACTGAAGCTTTCTTT. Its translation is CASSEGQLMNTEAFF.

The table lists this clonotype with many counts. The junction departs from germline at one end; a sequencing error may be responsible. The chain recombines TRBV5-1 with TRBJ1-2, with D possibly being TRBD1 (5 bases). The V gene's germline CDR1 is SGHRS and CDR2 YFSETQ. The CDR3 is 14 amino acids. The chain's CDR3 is CASMGSGRGYGYTF. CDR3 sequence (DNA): TGTGCCAGCATGGGCTCGGGGCGGGGCTATGGCTACACCTTC.

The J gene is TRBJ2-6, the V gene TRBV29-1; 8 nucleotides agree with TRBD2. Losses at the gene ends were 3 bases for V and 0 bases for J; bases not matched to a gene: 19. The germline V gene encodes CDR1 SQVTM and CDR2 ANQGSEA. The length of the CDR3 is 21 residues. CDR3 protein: CSVDDTPGGGPMNSGANVLTF. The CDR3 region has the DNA TGCAGCGTTGACGACACTCCGGGCGGGGGGCCGATGAACTCTGGGGCCAACGTCCTGACTTTC.

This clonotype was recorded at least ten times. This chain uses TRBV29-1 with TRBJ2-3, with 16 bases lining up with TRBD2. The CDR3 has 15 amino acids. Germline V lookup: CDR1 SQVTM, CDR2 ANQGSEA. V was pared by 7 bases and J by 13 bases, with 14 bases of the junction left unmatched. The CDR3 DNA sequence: TGCAGCGCTACGGGACTAGCGGGAGGGCCAAAACGGGAGTATTTT. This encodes CSATGLAGGPKREYF.

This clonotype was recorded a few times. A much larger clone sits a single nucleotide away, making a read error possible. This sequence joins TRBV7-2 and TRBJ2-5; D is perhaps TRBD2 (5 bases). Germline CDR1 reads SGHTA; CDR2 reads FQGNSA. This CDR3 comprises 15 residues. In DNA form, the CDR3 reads TGTGCCGGCAGCCCCGGCGGGTTCCGGCCAGAGACCCAGTACTTC. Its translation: CAGSPGGFRPETQYF.

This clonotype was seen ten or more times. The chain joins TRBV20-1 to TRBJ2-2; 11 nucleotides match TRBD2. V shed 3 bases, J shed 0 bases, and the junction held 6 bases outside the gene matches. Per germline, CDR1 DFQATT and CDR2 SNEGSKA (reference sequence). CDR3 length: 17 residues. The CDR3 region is CSASPIAGGANTGELFF. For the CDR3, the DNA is TGCAGTGCTAGCCCCATAGCGGGAGGGGCGAACACCGGGGAGCTGTTTTTT.

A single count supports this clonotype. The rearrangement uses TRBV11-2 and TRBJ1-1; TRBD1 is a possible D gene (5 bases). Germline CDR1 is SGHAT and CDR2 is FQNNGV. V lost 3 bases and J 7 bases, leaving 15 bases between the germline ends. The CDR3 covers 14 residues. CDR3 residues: CASSFPGDASEAFF. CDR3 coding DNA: TGTGCCAGCAGCTTCCCTGGGGACGCTAGTGAAGCTTTCTTT. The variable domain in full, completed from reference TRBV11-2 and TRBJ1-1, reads EAGVAQSPRYKIIEKRQSVAFWCNPISGHATLYWYQQILGQGPKLLIQFQNNGVVDDSQLPKDRFSAERLKGVDSTLKIQPAKLEDSAVYLCASSFPGDASEAFFGQGTRLTVV.

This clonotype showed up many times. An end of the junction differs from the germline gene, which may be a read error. CDR3 in DNA: TGCGCCAGCAGTTTGGGCGGGAGGGTCAATAGTGAGCAGTTCTTC. It codes for CASSLGGRVNSEQFF. This sequence joins TRBV5-1 and TRBJ2-1, with TRBD2 identical over 9 bases. This CDR3 spans 15 amino acids. The germline V gene has CDR1 SGHRS and CDR2 YFSETQ.

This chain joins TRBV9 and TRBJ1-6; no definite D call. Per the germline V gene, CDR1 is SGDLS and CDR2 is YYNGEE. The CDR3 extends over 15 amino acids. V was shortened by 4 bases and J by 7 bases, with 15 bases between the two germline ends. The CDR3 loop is CASSTGLARNSPLHF. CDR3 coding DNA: TGTGCCAGCAGCACCGGACTGGCTCGGAATTCACCCCTCCACTTT. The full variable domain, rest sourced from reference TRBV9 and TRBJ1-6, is DSGVTQTPKHLITATGQRVTLRCSPRSGDLSVYWYQQSLDQGLQFLIQYYNGEERAKGNILERFSAQQFPDLHSELNLSSLELGDSALYFCASSTGLARNSPLHFGNGTRLTVT.

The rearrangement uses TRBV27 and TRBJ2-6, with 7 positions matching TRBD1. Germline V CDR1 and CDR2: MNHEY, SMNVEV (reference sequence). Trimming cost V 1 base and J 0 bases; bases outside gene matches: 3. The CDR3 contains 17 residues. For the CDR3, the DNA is TGTGCCAGCAGTTTATGGGGACAGCTCTCTGGGGCCAACGTCCTGACTTTC. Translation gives CASSLWGQLSGANVLTF.

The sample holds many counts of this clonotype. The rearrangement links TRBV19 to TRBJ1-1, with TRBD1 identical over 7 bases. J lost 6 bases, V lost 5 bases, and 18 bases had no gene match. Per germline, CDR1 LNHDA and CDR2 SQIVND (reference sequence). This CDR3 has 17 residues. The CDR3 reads CASSGYRGMGGGAEAFF. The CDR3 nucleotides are TGTGCCAGTAGTGGATACAGGGGTATGGGTGGAGGCGCTGAAGCTTTCTTT.

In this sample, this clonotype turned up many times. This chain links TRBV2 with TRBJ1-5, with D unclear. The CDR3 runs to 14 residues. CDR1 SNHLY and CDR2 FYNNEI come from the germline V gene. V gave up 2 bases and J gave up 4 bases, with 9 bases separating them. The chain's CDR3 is CASSEQRTNQPQHF. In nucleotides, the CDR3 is TGTGCCAGCAGTGAACAGAGAACTAATCAGCCCCAGCATTTT.